The source of this TCR beta chain is a study of technical replicates of blood from a handful of donors. Unmatched junction bases numbered 16, after V lost 6 bases and J lost 6 bases. This CDR3 has 17 residues. Germline CDR1 and CDR2: MDHEN and SYDVKM. Some clones are missing from TCRdb's copy, which holds only in-frame ones; the method was immunoSEQ multiplex PCR. The sample records more than 90,000 clones, about 95% being singletons. This clone was seen a single time. This TCR was recovered from a human donor in good health. The chain employs TRBV28 and TRBJ1-4; 7 bases are shared with TRBD1. Sequenced sample: T cells isolated from PBMCs. The chain's CDR3 is CASSPPATGSRDEKLFF. CDR3 sequence (DNA): TGTGCCAGCAGCCCCCCCGCGACAGGGTCGCGTGATGAAAAACTGTTTTTT.